This TCR beta chain appears in the sequencing data of a study of control samples from healthy donors and cancer patients. The data were produced by immunoSEQ multiplex PCR, yet TCRdb's version contains in-frame clones alone and is incomplete. The profile shows about 140,000 clones, roughly 92% of them singletons. Sequenced sample: blood. The receptor's source is a man between 35 and 55 years old in good health.

In DNA, the CDR3 is TGTGCCTGCCAACAGAGCCGAAACTATGGCTACACCTTC. Translated, it gives CACQQSRNYGYTF. The V gene is TRBV30, the J gene TRBJ1-2; D not resolved. V gave up 6 bases and J gave up 2 bases, with 13 bases separating them. This CDR3 spans 13 amino acids. Germline assignment: CDR1 GTSNPN and CDR2 SVGIG (reference sequence).